The clone carrying this TCR beta chain showed up just once. The data derive from a study of blood T cell repertoires in COVID-19. Study context: Collection of acute and convalescent COVID-19 samples took place in the United States, Italy and Spain. The cDNA or gDNA used as material had been derived from T cells, B-cell-depleted T cells, or PBMCs.

CDR3 size: 15 residues. CDR1 is SGHTA, CDR2 FQGTGA, per germline. Trimming stripped 5 bases from V and 1 base from J, with 14 bases between. Authors' data handling: Amplified reference gene primers provided the basis for estimating nucleated cell counts. The method was immunoSEQ multiplex PCR; TCRdb's version includes in-frame clones alone and lacks a portion of them. The V and J calls and the clone size are those of that table, but D and trimming were determined from the DNA. There are 280,000 or so clones in the sample; under 90% occur only once, and roughly 10% lies in the top ten. The TCR comes from a woman in her 50s who had recovered from COVID-19. Sequencing was carried out using peripheral blood. The chain links TRBV7-3 to TRBJ2-5; D unclear. Written as DNA, the CDR3 is TGTGCCAGCAGCCAATGGGCTACCCCCCAAGAGACCCAGTACTTC. Its protein is CASSQWATPQETQYF. The full variable domain, its missing parts supplied by reference TRBV7-3 and TRBJ2-5, is GAGVSQTPSNKVTEKGKYVELRCDPISGHTALYWYRQSLGQGPEFLIYFQGTGAADDSGLPNDRFFAVRPEGSVSTLKIQRTERGDSAVYLCASSQWATPQETQYFGPGTRLLVL.